This T cell receptor beta chain was captured by sequencing in a study of cytomegalovirus exposure and HLA in healthy donors. Study information: Within the Caucasian-associated ancestry cluster were roughly 82% of the approximately 400 genotyped donors. Study-wide findings and caveats: Common viral pathogens (according to a later analysis) appeared linked to several of the most significant clusters.

The sample holds a few counts of this clone. Its antigen is unidentified. V was clipped by 0 bases and J by 6 bases; unmatched bases: 5. The CDR3 totals 15 residues. CDR1 and CDR2 (germline): SGDLS, YYNGEE. In the PCR, 60 Vbeta and 13 Jbeta primers were used. Only in-frame clones appear in the TCRdb table, and some are missing; sequencing was by immunoSEQ multiplex PCR. The sample contains 95,000 to 150,000 clones, more than 75% of which appear only once. The receptor's source is a woman aged 55-69 years in good health and CMV-seropositive. J is TRBJ2-3 and V is TRBV9, with 9 bases that match TRBD2. Sequencing input: PBMCs. CDR3 amino acids: CASSVVGGRGDTQYF. The CDR3 nucleotides are TGTGCCAGCAGCGTAGTAGGCGGGAGGGGTGATACGCAGTATTTT.